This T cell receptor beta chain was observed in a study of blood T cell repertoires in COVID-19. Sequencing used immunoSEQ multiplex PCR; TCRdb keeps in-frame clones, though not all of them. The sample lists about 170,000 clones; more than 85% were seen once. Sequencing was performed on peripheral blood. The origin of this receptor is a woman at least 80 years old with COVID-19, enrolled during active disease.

CDR3 DNA sequence: TGTGCCAGCAGTCTTAGTACAGATACGCAGTATTTT. This encodes CASSLSTDTQYF. The chain recombines TRBV28 with TRBJ2-3, with D unclear. V was pared by 5 bases and J by 3 bases, with 6 bases between. The CDR3 covers 12 residues. Germline V gene sequence: CDR1 MDHEN, CDR2 SYDVKM.